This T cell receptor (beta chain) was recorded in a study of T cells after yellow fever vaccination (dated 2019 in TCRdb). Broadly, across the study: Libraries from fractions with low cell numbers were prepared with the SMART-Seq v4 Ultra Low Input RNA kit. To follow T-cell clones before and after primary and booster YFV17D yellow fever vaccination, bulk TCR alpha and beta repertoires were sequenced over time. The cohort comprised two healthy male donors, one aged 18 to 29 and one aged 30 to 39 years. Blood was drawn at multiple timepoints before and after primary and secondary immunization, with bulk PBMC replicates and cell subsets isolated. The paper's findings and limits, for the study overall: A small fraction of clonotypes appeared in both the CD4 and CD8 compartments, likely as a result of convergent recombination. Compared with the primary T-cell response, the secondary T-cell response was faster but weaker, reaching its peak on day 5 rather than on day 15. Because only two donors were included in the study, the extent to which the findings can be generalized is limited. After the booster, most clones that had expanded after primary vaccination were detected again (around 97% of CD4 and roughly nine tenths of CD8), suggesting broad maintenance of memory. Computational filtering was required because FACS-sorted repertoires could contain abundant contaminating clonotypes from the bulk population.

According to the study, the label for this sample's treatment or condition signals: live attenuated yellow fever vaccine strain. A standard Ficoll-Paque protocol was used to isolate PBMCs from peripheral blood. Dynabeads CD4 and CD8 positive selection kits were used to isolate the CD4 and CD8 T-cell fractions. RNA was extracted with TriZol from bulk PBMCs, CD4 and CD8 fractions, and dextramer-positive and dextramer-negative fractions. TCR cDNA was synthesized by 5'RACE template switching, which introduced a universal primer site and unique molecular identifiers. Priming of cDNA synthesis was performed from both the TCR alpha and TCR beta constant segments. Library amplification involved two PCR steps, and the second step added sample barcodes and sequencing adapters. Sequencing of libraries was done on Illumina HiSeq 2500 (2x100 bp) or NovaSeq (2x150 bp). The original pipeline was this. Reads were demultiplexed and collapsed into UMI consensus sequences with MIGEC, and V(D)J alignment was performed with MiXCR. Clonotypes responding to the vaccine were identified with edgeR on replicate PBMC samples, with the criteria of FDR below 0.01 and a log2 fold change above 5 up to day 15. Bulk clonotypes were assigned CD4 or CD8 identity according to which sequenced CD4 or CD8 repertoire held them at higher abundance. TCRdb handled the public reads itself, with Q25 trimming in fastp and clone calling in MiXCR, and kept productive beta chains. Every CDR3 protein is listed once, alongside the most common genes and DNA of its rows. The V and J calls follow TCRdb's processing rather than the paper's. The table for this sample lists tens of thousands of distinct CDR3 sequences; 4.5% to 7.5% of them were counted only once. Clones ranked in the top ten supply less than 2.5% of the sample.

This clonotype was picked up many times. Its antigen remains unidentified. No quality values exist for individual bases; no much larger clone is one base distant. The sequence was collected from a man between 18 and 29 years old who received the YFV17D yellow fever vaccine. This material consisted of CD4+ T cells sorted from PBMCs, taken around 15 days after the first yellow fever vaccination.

The CDR3 protein is CASSQDWTVTGELFF. The nucleotides are TGTGCCAGCAGCCAAGATTGGACGGTCACCGGGGAGCTGTTTTTT. In this chain, TRBV4-2 is recombined with TRBJ2-2, with the D segment identity uncertain. The CDR3 goes from the cysteine to the phenylalanine over 15 residues. Only the CDR3 part of the read is kept: 45 bases, read in frame from the first base. Reading the germline V gene gives CDR1 LGHNA and CDR2 YNFKEQ. Trimming at the junction amounts to 0 bases on V and 4 bases on J, and the germline ends lie 9 bases apart.